A selection of T cell receptor beta chains follows, all from one sample in a study of blood T cell repertoires in COVID-19. Clones were read by immunoSEQ multiplex PCR, and TCRdb kept only the in-frame ones, dropping some. The repertoire holds 16,000 or so clones, around nine tenths seen once, with roughly 13% in the top ten. Sequences were obtained from peripheral blood. The receptor source for this set is a human donor in a cohort sampled during active COVID-19. Both conserved end residues are part of each CDR3. Each record gives: clone size, J gene, CDR3 length, V gene, D gene, CDR3 DNA, CDR3 protein. The D gene is left open where the match is weak. Clone size is shown for a subset of rows, as once, few, many or a class of expanded clone.

size: .; J: TRBJ2-5; length: 16; V: TRBV4-3; D: TRBD2; DNA: TGCGCCAGCAGCTATGGACTAGCGGGGGCCCAAGAGACCCAGTACTTC; CDR3: CASSYGLAGAQETQYF
size: .; J: TRBJ2-3; length: 14; V: TRBV4-3; D: .; DNA: TGCGCCAGCAGCCATTCCGGGAGCACAGATACGCAGTATTTT; CDR3: CASSHSGSTDTQYF
size: .; J: TRBJ1-1; length: 14; V: TRBV28; D: .; DNA: TGTGCCAGCAGGACCCAGGGCTGGGACACTGAAGCTTTCTTT; CDR3: CASRTQGWDTEAFF
size: .; J: TRBJ1-1; length: 13; V: TRBV7-3; D: .; DNA: TGTGCCAGCAGGCACGCGATGAACACTGAAGCTTTCTTT; CDR3: CASRHAMNTEAFF
size: .; J: TRBJ2-5; length: 15; V: TRBV9; D: TRBD2; DNA: TGTGCCCGCAGCGCTAGCGGGGGGGCGGGGGAGACCCAGTACTTC; CDR3: CARSASGGAGETQYF
size: once; J: TRBJ2-3; length: 14; V: TRBV7-9; D: TRBD2; DNA: TGTGCCAGCAGCTCTAGCGGGGCGACAGATACGCAGTATTTT; CDR3: CASSSSGATDTQYF
size: .; J: TRBJ2-2; length: 14; V: TRBV4-1; D: .; DNA: TGCGCCAGCAGCAGAACCAGGGATACCGGGGAGCTGTTTTTT; CDR3: CASSRTRDTGELFF
size: .; J: TRBJ2-1; length: 18; V: TRBV7-2; D: TRBD2; DNA: TGTGCCAGCAGCTTAGAGGGCGGGGGGGCACAGTCCTACAATGAGCAGTTCTTC; CDR3: CASSLEGGGAQSYNEQFF
size: .; J: TRBJ2-2; length: 16; V: TRBV5-6; D: TRBD1; DNA: TGTGCCAGCAGCTATGACAGGGTCGCGAACACCGGGGAGCTGTTTTTT; CDR3: CASSYDRVANTGELFF
size: .; J: TRBJ2-7; length: 12; V: TRBV6-6; D: .; DNA: TGTGCCAGCGAGGAGAATAACTACGAGCAGTACTTC; CDR3: CASEENNYEQYF
size: .; J: TRBJ2-7; length: 14; V: TRBV18; D: .; DNA: TGTGCCAGCTCCGAAAACGGGGTGTCCTACGAGCAGTACTTC; CDR3: CASSENGVSYEQYF
size: .; J: TRBJ1-2; length: 16; V: TRBV11-2; D: TRBD1; DNA: TGTGCCAGCAGCTTAAATGTTGTCGGGACAGGGGTAGGCTACACCTTC; CDR3: CASSLNVVGTGVGYTF
size: .; J: TRBJ1-4; length: 14; V: TRBV5-1; D: .; DNA: TGCGCCAGCAGCTTGGTAGCAACTAATGAAAAACTGTTTTTT; CDR3: CASSLVATNEKLFF
size: once; J: TRBJ2-2; length: 13; V: TRBV7-3; D: .; DNA: TGTGCCAGCAGCATTGCGAGAACCGGGGAGCTGTTTTTT; CDR3: CASSIARTGELFF
size: few; J: TRBJ2-1; length: 12; V: TRBV11-2; D: .; DNA: TGTGCCAGCAGCTGGGGAGTTACTGAGCAGTTCTTC; CDR3: CASSWGVTEQFF
size: once; J: TRBJ2-7; length: 15; V: TRBV19; D: TRBD1; DNA: TGTGCCAGTCGTGGTTGGGCACAGGGGGCGGTCGAGCAGTACTTC; CDR3: CASRGWAQGAVEQYF
size: .; J: TRBJ2-3; length: 15; V: TRBV9; D: .; DNA: TGTGCCAGCAGCGTAGCTCCGGGAAGCACAGATACGCAGTATTTT; CDR3: CASSVAPGSTDTQYF
size: .; J: TRBJ2-1; length: 13; V: TRBV19; D: TRBD1; DNA: TGTGCCAGTAGTATAAACAGGGGAGATGAGCAGTTCTTC; CDR3: CASSINRGDEQFF
size: .; J: TRBJ2-7; length: 18; V: TRBV27; D: TRBD2; DNA: TGTGCCAGCAGTTTTTGGCTAGCGGGGGGCTCAACGCCATACGAGCAGTACTTC; CDR3: CASSFWLAGGSTPYEQYF